The sequence of this TCR beta chain was determined in a study of beta chain features in type 1 diabetes. Study results and caveats: Researchers report that Type 1 diabetes patients had moderately but significantly shorter TCRB CDR3s across all four CD4+ subsets. HLA effects on TCRB rearrangement stayed unresolved here.

A single heparinised draw of about 120 mL on average was taken per donor. Of note for this clone: Antigen specificity is unknown.

Looked up from germline, CDR1 is KGHSH and CDR2 is LQKENI. CDR3 length equals 14 residues. V was trimmed by 9 bases and J by 3 bases, leaving 17 bases between them. Isolated RNA was reverse transcribed in full, so expressed TCRB transcripts were sequenced. Sequencing used immunoSEQ multiplex PCR; TCRdb keeps in-frame clones, though not all of them. The sample has over 650,000 clones; over 11% are singletons. The chain couples TRBV18 to TRBJ1-2; tentative D call: TRBD1 (6 bases). The sequence derives from a man aged 18-30 years with type 1 diabetes. Material: naive CD4+ T cells from blood. Written as DNA, the CDR3 is TGTGCCAGTACAGGGAGCGAGTACGACTATGGCTACACCTTC. Amino acids: CASTGSEYDYGYTF.